The entry below gives a single TCR beta chain sequence along with its context. Per the study methods: Estimation of nucleated cell counts relied on the amplification of reference gene primers. TCRdb keeps only in-frame clones here, not all; method: immunoSEQ multiplex PCR. Clone size and V and J calls were adopted from that table, with D and trimming inferred from the DNA. The sample includes 210,000 or so clones, 89% of them seen just once. The entry originates in a study of blood T cell repertoires in COVID-19. The germline gives CDR1 SGHAT, CDR2 FQNNGV. CDR3 length: 17 amino acids. The J segment lost 7 bases and the V segment lost 7 bases, leaving 19 bases of the junction unmatched.

The clonotype was recovered from a woman aged 40 to 50 with acute or convalescent COVID-19. The sample consisted of peripheral blood. The genes are TRBV11-2 and TRBJ2-1; TRBD2 matches 7 bases. CDR3 nucleotide sequence: TGTGCCAGCAACCCCGGTTCCCCCGGGGCGCGGGAGAATGAGCAGTTCTTC. It translates to CASNPGSPGARENEQFF.